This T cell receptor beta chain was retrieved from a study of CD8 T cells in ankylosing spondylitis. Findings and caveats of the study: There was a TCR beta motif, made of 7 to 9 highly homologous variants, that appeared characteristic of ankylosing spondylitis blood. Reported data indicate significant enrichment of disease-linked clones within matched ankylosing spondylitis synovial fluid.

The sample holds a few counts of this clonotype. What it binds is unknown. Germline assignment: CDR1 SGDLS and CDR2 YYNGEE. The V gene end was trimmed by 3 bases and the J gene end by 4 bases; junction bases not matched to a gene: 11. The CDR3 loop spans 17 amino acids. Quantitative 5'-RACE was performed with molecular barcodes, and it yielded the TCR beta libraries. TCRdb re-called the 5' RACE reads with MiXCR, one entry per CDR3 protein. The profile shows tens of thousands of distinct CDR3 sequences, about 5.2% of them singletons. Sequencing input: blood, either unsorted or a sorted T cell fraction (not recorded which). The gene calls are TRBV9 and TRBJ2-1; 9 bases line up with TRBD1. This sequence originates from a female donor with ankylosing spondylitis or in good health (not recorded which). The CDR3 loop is CASSADLTGGAYNEQFF. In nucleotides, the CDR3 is TGTGCCAGCAGCGCGGACCTCACAGGGGGCGCGTACAATGAGCAGTTCTTC.